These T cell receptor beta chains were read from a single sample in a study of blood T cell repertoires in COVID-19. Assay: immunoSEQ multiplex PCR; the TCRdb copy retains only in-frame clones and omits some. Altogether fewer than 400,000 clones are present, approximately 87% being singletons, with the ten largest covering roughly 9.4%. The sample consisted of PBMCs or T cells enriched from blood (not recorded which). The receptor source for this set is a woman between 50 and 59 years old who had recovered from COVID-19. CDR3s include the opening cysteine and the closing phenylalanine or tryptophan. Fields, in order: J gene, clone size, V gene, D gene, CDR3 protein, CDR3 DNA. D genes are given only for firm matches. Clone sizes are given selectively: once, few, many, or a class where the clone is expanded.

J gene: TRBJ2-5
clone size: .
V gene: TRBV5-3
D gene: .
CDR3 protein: CARSLKGEETQYF
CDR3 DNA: TGTGCCAGAAGCTTAAAGGGAGAAGAGACCCAGTACTTC

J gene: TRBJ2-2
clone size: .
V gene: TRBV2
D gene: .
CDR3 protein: CASKWTHDNTGELFF
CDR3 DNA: TGTGCCAGCAAGTGGACACATGATAACACCGGGGAGCTGTTTTTT

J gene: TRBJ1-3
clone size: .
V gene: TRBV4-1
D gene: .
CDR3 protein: CASSQPLDRLSGNTIYF
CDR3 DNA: TGCGCCAGCAGCCAACCTCTAGACAGGCTCTCTGGAAACACCATATATTTT

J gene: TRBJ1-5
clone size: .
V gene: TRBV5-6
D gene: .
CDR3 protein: CASSRGQTFNQPQHF
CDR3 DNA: TGTGCCAGCAGCCGCGGACAGACCTTCAATCAGCCCCAGCATTTT

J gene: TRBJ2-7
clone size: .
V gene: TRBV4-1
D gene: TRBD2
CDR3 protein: CASSLLAGGTYEQYF
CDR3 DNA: TGCGCCAGCAGCCTCCTAGCGGGGGGGACCTACGAGCAGTACTTC

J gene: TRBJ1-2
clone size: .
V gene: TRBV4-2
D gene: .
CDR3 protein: CASSQEVQGGGYTF
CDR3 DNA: TGTGCCAGCAGCCAAGAAGTGCAGGGAGGTGGCTACACCTTC

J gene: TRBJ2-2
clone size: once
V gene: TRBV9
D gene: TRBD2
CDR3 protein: CASSVQTSGVGELFF
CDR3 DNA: TGTGCCAGCAGCGTTCAGACTAGCGGGGTTGGGGAGCTGTTTTTT

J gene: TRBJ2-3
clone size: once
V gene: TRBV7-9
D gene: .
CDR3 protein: CASSLASGRLTDTQYF
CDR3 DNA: TGTGCCAGCAGCTTAGCGTCAGGAAGGCTCACAGATACGCAGTATTTT

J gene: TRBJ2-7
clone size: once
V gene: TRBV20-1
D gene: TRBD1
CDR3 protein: CSASRRLPWGQQYEQYF
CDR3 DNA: TGCAGTGCTAGTAGGAGGCTCCCGTGGGGACAGCAATACGAGCAGTACTTC

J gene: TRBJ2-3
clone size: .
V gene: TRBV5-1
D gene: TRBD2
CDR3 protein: CASSRLAGGGNTDTQYF
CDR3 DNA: TGCGCCAGCAGCCGACTAGCGGGGGGCGGGAACACAGATACGCAGTATTTT

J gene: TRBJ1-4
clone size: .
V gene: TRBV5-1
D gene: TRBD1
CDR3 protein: CASSRGTGWEKLFF
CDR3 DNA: TGCGCCAGCAGCCGCGGGACAGGGTGGGAAAAACTGTTTTTT

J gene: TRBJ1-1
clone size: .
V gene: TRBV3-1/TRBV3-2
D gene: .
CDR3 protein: CASIRVGGTEAFF
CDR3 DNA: TGTGCCAGCATCCGAGTAGGGGGCACTGAAGCTTTCTTT

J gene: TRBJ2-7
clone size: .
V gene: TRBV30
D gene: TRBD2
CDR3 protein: CAWAGGEQYF
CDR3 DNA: TGTGCCTGGGCGGGAGGGGAGCAGTACTTC

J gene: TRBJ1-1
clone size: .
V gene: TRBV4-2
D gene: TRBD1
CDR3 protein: CASSQASGGRMNTEAFF
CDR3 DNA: TGTGCCAGCAGCCAAGCATCAGGGGGCCGGATGAACACTGAAGCTTTCTTT